This TCR beta chain was identified in a study of identical twins. V gave up 0 bases and J gave up 6 bases, with 9 bases separating them. Germline values: CDR1 WNHNN, CDR2 SYGVQD (reference sequence). This CDR3 has 13 amino acids. This clonotype was detected many times. Its antigen remains unidentified. TCRdb called the 5' RACE reads again in MiXCR, with one record for every CDR3 protein. The sample has 200,000 to 250,000 distinct CDR3 sequences; around an eighth are singletons. Findings and caveats of the study: A lower insertion count was a feature of abundant cord blood beta clonotypes, with no such feature in memory repertoires.

The TCR was taken from a woman aged 18-29 years in good health. The sequencing sample was made of memory (CD45RO+) T cells sorted from blood. This chain joins TRBV10-1 and TRBJ2-7; D remains unclear. This CDR3 reads CASSESGRTEQYF. The CDR3 DNA sequence: TGCGCCAGCAGTGAGTCTGGTCGAACCGAGCAGTACTTC.